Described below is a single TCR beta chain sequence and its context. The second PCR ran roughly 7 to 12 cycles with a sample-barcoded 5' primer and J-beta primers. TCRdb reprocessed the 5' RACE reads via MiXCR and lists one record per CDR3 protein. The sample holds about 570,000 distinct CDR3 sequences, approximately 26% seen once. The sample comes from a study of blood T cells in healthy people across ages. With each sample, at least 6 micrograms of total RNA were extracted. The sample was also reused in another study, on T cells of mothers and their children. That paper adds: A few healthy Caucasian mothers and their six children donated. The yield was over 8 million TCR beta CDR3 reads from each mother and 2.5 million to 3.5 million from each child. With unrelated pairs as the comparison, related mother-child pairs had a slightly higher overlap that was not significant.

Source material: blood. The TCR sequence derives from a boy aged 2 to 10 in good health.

CDR3 DNA: TGCGCCAGCAGCCTGACAGTGGACACCGGGGAGCTGTTTTTT. It specifies CASSLTVDTGELFF. The rearrangement links TRBV5-1 to TRBJ2-2; possibly TRBD1 for D (5 bases). CDR3 size: 14 residues. V dropped 4 bases and J dropped 3 bases, with 10 bases sitting between them. Germline V gene lookup returns CDR1 SGHRS and CDR2 YFSETQ.